This record concerns one TCR beta chain sequence. Antigen specificity is unknown. Germline CDR1 SEHNR, CDR2 FQNEAQ (reference sequence). The CDR3 is 16 amino acids. V dropped 4 bases and J dropped 5; count of bases not matched to a gene: 8. This specimen comes from a study of shared clonotypes between healthy human individuals. Broader study findings: Across several donors, naive CD4 shared 5% to 5.5%, naive CD8 more than 3%, memory CD4 approximately 2.5%, memory CD8 about 0.4%. Generally, naive subsets (rather than memory subsets) showed larger estimated richness.

Generated by immunoSEQ multiplex PCR, the TCRdb table keeps only in-frame clones and is missing some. Of 150,000 to 200,000 clones in the sample, approximately 70% are singletons; the top ten hold over 9.5%. The sample consisted of memory CD4+ T cells sorted from blood. As to subset: CD45RA-negative fraction. The receptor was isolated from a man aged 25-45 years in good health. The rearrangement links TRBV7-9 to TRBJ2-4, with TRBD1 matching 10 bases. This chain's CDR3 is CASSSRDRGWENIQYF. CDR3 in DNA: TGTGCCAGCAGCTCGAGGGACAGGGGATGGGAAAACATTCAGTACTTC.